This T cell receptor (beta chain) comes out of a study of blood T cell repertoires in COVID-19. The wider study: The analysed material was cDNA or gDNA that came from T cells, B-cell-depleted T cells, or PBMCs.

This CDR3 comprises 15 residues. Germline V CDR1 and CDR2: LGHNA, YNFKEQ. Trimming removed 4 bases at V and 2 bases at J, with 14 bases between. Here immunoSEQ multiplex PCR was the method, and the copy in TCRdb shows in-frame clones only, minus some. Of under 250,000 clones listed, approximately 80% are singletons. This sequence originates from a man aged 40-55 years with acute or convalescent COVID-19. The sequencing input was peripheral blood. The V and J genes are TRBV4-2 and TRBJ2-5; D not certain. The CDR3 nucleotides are TGTGCCAGCAGCCCCGTGTCCCGAGGACAAGAGACCCAGTACTTC. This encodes CASSPVSRGQETQYF.